This T cell receptor (beta chain) was identified in a study of graft-versus-host responses after intestinal transplantation. Study overall: Recipients got multivisceral, liver-intestinal, or isolated intestinal transplants. Anti-thymocyte globulin served as induction for all recipients, who then took tacrolimus and steroids for approximately 3 years. General study findings and limits: Early after transplant, HvG clones declined as circulating GvH clones peaked. Graft-donor T cell macrochimerism in patients accompanied high graft-versus-host to host-versus-graft clonal ratios in allografts.

This CDR3 comprises 12 residues. Germline V lookup: CDR1 SNHLY, CDR2 FYNNEI. This clone was counted a single time. No antigen is known for it. Mismatch with germline at one junction end may stem from a read error. The assay was immunoSEQ multiplex PCR, and TCRdb's table has in-frame clones only and misses some. This table holds more than 65,000 clones, approximately 90% found once. The sequencing here drew on unstimulated CD8+ T cells sorted from spleen or lymph node cells, taken before transplant. The sequence derives from a human donor who was the organ donor for an intestinal transplant. V is TRBV2 and J is TRBJ1-1, with D possibly being TRBD1 (6 bases). CDR3 region: CASSSGHLSRIF. The CDR3 bases are TGTGCCAGCAGTTCGGGACACCTTTCCCGTATTTTT.